The 10 T cell receptor beta chains below were found in one sample sequenced in a study of T-cell reconstitution after alpha-beta-depleted transplantation in children. Unique molecular identifiers were incorporated during preparation of the TCRbeta library. TCRdb analysed the PCR reads with MiXCR anew, one entry per CDR3 protein. The sample has around 960,000 distinct CDR3 sequences, about 31% seen once. The source was PBMCs, mostly from graft donor cells, collected 360 days after TCRalphabeta/CD19-depleted stem cell transplant. These receptors all come from a boy under two years old who had a stem cell transplant for SCID, so the T cells may come from the graft donor.

This chain connects TRBV5-1 to TRBJ1-2; D remains unclear. Per germline, CDR1 SGHRS and CDR2 YFSETQ. Trimming took 4 bases from V and 8 from J, leaving 15 bases between them. This CDR3 is built from 13 residues. The CDR3 region is CASSAENMGGYTF. CDR3 DNA: TGCGCCAGCAGCGCGGAAAACATGGGGGGCTACACCTTC.

A few counts support this clonotype. This chain uses TRBV7-9 with TRBJ2-2; unclear D gene. Trimming cost V 5 bases and J 9 bases, with 22 bases left between them. Germline CDR1 and CDR2: SEHNR and FQNEAQ (reference sequence). The CDR3 sequence is 16 residues long. The CDR3 loop reads CASSPYPGPGGRELFF. CDR3 sequence (DNA): TGTGCCAGCAGCCCATACCCGGGCCCTGGCGGTCGGGAGCTGTTTTTT. The entire variable domain, with the rest obtained from reference TRBV7-9 and TRBJ2-2, is as follows: DTGVSQNPRHKITKRGQNVTFRCDPISEHNRLYWYRQTLGQGPEFLTYFQNEAQLEKSRLLSDRFSAERPKGSFSTLEIQRTEQGDSAMYLCASSPYPGPGGRELFFGEGSRLTVL.

The CDR3 reads CASSHLVSGANVLTF. As DNA, the CDR3 is TGCGCCAGCAGCCACCTCGTCTCTGGGGCCAACGTCCTGACTTTC. This chain connects TRBV4-1 to TRBJ2-6; no clear D gene. Germline CDR1 MGHRA, CDR2 YSYEKL. CDR3 length equals 15 residues. V lost 3 bases, J lost 0 bases, and 6 bases lay in between.

The count of this clonotype is one. The rearrangement links TRBV19 to TRBJ1-1; 7 nucleotides line up with TRBD1. The CDR3 sequence is 16 residues long. The germline V gene encodes CDR1 LNHDA and CDR2 SQIVND (reference sequence). The V and J ends lost 4 bases and 0 bases, in that order; junction bases with no gene match: 8. The CDR3 reads CASSTARQGLNTEAFF. The CDR3 DNA reads TGTGCCAGTAGTACCGCCAGACAGGGTCTGAACACTGAAGCTTTCTTT.

The genes are TRBV3-1 and TRBJ2-6; 8 nucleotides match TRBD1. This CDR3 contains 20 residues. V was clipped by 1 base and J by 1 base; unmatched bases: 12. CDR1 is LGHDT, CDR2 YNNKEL, per germline (reference sequence). The CDR3 sequence is CASSQVVGRTGMSGANVLTF. For the CDR3, the DNA is TGTGCCAGCAGCCAAGTGGTGGGGAGGACAGGGATGTCTGGGGCCAACGTCCTGACTTTC.

This clonotype was detected a few times. V and J are TRBV20-1 and TRBJ2-3, with 8 bases that match TRBD1. CDR3 length equals 14 residues. The ends lost 5 bases at V and 2 bases at J; junction bases unmatched: 6. Per the germline V gene, CDR1 is DFQATT and CDR2 is SNEGSKA (reference sequence). The CDR3 DNA follows: TGCAGTGCTGGGACAGGCCATTTCACAGATACGCAGTATTTT. Its translation is CSAGTGHFTDTQYF.

The CDR3 DNA is TGTGCCAGCAGCTTTTATGGGGACAGGAGCACAGATACGCAGTATTTT. Translating gives CASSFYGDRSTDTQYF. The chain uses TRBV5-5 and TRBJ2-3; 8 bases are a match to TRBD1. CDR1 SGHKS and CDR2 YYEKEE come from the germline V gene (reference sequence). The CDR3 has 16 residues. V shed 2 bases and J 0 bases; nucleotides not matched to a gene: 5.

The chain employs TRBV10-3 and TRBJ2-7, with TRBD1 matching 10 bases. The CDR3 covers 14 residues. From germline, CDR1 is ENHRY and CDR2 SYGVKD. V shed 4 bases, J shed 2 bases, and the junction held 2 bases outside the gene matches. The CDR3 nucleotides are TGTGCCATCAGTGTCGACAGGGGGCCCTACGAGCAGTACTTC. Its protein product is CAISVDRGPYEQYF.

In its sample, this clonotype was seen a few times. As DNA, the CDR3 is TGCAGTGCTAGCGGAATCAGGGGCCGGAACACTGAAGCTTTCTTT. Translating gives CSASGIRGRNTEAFF. The V call is TRBV20-1, the J call TRBJ1-1; weak D call: TRBD1 (6 bases). V lost 3 bases and J 1 base, leaving 15 bases between the germline ends. CDR3 length: 15 residues. The V gene's germline CDR1 is DFQATT and CDR2 SNEGSKA (reference sequence).

The rearrangement links TRBV6-1 to TRBJ2-7; TRBD1 aligns across 9 bases. This CDR3 comprises 15 residues. Germline V gene lookup returns CDR1 MNHNS and CDR2 SASEGT. With V trimmed by 5 bases and J by 1 base, 6 bases remained unmatched. The CDR3 region is CASSRDRDISYEQYF. In DNA, the CDR3 is TGTGCCAGCAGTCGGGACAGGGATATTTCCTACGAGCAGTACTTC.